The source of this T cell receptor (beta chain) is a study of vaccination and CD4 T cells after COVID-19. Looking at the study overall: The authors gave control cultures a CEFX pool, an HIV-1 Nef pool, or no peptide.

With 0 bases clipped from V and 8 bases from J, the junction kept 0 bases outside the gene matches. The CDR3 is made up of 13 amino acids. Germline-derived CDR1 and CDR2 are MRHNA and SNTAGT. For this clonotype: Its antigen remains unknown.

The sample's treatment: approximately 11-day PBMC culture with coronavirus spike peptide pools or control peptides (ViraFEST assay). Positive PCR tests came between March and December 2020, ahead of the US Alpha, Beta and Delta variants. Sequencing of the DNA from cultured CD4+ T cells was carried out with the Oncomine TCR Beta short-read assay. Each CDR3 protein is one row after TCRdb ran MiXCR on the PCR reads. In the table there are 10,000 to 15,000 distinct CDR3 sequences, roughly 54% of which are singletons. The clonotype comes from a human donor who had recovered from COVID-19. The sequencing sample was made of CD4+ T cells from blood, cultured in vitro. The V and J genes are TRBV6-4 and TRBJ2-2; TRBD1 aligns across 7 bases. The CDR3 is CASSDSDRGELFF. In nucleotides, the CDR3 is TGTGCCAGCAGTGACTCGGACAGGGGGGAGCTGTTTTTT.